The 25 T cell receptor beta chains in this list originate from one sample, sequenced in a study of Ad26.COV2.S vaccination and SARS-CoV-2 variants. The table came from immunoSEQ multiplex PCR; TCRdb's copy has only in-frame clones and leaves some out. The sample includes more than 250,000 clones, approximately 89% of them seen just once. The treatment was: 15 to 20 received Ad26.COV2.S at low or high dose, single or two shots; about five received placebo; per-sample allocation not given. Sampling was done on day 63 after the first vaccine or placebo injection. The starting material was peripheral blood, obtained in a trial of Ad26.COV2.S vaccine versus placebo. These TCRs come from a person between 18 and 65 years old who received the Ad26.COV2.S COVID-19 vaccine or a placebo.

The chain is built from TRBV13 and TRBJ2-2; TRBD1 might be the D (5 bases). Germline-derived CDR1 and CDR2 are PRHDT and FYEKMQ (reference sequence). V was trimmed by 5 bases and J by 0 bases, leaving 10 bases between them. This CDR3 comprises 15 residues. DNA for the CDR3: TGTGCCAGCAGCCCCAGGACATCGAACACCGGGGAGCTGTTTTTT. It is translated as CASSPRTSNTGELFF.

CDR3 residues: CASSYSPDNEQFF. The CDR3 coding sequence is TGTGCCAGCAGTTACTCGCCCGACAATGAGCAGTTCTTC. V and J are TRBV6-6 and TRBJ2-1; D unresolved. Germline values: CDR1 MNHNY, CDR2 SVGAGI (reference sequence). The CDR3 spans 13 residues. V dropped 0 bases and J dropped 5 bases, with 5 bases sitting between them.

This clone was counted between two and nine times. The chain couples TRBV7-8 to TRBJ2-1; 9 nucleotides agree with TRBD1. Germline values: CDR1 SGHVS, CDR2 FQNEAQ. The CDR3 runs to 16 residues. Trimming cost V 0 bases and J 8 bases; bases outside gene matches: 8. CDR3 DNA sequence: TGTGCCAGCAGCTTAGCGCACGGACAGGGGTTCGATGAGCAGTTCTTC. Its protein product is CASSLAHGQGFDEQFF.

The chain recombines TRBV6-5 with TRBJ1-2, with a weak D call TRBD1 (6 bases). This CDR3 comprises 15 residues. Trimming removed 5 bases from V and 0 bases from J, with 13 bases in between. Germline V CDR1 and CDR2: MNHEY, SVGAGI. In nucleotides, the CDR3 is TGTGCCAGCAGTCCGGGGGCTGGGACTAACTATGGCTACACCTTC. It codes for CASSPGAGTNYGYTF.

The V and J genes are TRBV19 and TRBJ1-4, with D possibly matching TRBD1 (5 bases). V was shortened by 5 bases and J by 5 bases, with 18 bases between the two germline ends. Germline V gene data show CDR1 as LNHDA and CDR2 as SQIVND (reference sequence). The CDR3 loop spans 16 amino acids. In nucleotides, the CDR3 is TGTGCCAGTAGTCCCCACCTCGGGGCTATGAATGAAAAACTGTTTTTT. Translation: CASSPHLGAMNEKLFF. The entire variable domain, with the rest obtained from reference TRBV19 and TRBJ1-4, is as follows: DGGITQSPKYLFRKEGQNVTLSCEQNLNHDAMYWYRQDPGQGLRLIYYSQIVNDFQKGDIAEGYSVSREKKESFPLTVTSAQKNPTAFYLCASSPHLGAMNEKLFFGSGTQLSVL.

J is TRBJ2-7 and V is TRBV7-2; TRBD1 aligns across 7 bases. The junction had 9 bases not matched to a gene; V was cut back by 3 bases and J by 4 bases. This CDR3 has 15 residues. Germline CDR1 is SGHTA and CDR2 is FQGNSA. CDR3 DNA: TGTGCCAGCAGCTTGACAGGGAATGCACAGTACGAGCAGTACTTC. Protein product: CASSLTGNAQYEQYF.

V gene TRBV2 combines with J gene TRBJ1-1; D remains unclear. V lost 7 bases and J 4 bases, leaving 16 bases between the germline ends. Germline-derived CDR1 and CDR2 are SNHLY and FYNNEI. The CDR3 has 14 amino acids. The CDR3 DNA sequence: TGTGCCAGCAATTTGAGAGAAATGACCACTGAAGCTTTCTTT. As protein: CASNLREMTTEAFF.

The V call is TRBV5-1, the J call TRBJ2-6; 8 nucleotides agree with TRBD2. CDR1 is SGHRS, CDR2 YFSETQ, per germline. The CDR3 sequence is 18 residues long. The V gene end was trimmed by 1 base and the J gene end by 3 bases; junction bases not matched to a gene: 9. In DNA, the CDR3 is TGCGCCAGCAGCTTGACAATGGGACTAGTCAGTGGGGCCAACGTCCTGACTTTC. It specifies CASSLTMGLVSGANVLTF.

The chain's CDR3 is CASRRGGRTNTEAFF. Here the CDR3 DNA reads TGTGCCAGCAGGAGAGGGGGAAGAACGAACACTGAAGCTTTCTTT. The V gene is TRBV2, the J gene TRBJ1-1, with D tentatively TRBD1 (6 bases). V lost 6 bases to trimming and J lost 1 base, with 15 bases between them. The CDR3 is 15 residues long. CDR1 is SNHLY, CDR2 FYNNEI, per germline.

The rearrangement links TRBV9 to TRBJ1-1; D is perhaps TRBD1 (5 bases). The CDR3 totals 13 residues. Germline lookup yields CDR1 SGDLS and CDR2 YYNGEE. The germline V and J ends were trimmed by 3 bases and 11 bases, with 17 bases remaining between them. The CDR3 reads CASSAGDGSTAFF. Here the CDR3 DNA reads TGTGCCAGCAGCGCTGGGGACGGCAGCACGGCTTTCTTT.

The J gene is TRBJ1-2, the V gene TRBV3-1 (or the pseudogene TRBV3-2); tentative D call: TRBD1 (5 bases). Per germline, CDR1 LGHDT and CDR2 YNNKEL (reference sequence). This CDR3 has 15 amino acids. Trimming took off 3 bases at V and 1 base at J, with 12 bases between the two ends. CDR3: CASSQRDGINYGYTF. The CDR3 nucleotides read TGTGCCAGCAGCCAGAGGGACGGGATTAACTATGGCTACACCTTC.

The CDR3 spells CASSLTGGTYNEQFF. CDR3 bases: TGTGCCAGCAGCCTAACAGGGGGCACCTACAATGAGCAGTTCTTC. V is TRBV7-2 and J is TRBJ2-1, with TRBD1 identical over 9 bases. The trim removed 5 bases at V and 2 bases at J, leaving 4 bases unmatched. Germline V lookup: CDR1 SGHTA, CDR2 FQGNSA. CDR3 length: 15 amino acids.

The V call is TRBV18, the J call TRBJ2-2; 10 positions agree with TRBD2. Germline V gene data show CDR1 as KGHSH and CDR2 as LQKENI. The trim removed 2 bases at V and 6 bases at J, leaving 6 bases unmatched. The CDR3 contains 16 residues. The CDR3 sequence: CASSPSSGGPPGELFF. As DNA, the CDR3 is TGTGCCAGCTCACCATCTAGCGGGGGACCACCCGGGGAGCTGTTTTTT.

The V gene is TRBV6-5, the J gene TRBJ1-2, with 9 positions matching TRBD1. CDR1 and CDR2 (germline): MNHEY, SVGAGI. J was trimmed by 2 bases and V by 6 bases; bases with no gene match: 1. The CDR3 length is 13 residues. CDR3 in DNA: TGTGCCAGCAGGGGGACAGGGAACTATGGCTACACCTTC. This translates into CASRGTGNYGYTF.

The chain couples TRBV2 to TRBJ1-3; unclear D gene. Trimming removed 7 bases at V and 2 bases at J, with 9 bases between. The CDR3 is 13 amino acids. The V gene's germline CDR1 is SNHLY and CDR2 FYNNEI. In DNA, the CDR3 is TGTGCCAGCAAGGACCGAGCTGGAAACACCATATATTTT. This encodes CASKDRAGNTIYF.

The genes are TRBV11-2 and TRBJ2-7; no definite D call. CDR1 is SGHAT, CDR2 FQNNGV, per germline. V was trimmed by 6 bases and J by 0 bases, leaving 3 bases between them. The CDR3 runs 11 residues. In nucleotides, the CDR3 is TGTGCCAGCAGTTACTCCTACGAGCAGTACTTC. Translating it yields CASSYSYEQYF.

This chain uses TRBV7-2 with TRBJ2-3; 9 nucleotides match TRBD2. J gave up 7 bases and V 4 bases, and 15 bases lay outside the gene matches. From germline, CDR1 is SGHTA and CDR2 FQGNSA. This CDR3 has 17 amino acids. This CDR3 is CASSSPSGGGAAYTQYF. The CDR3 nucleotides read TGTGCCAGCAGCTCCCCTAGTGGCGGGGGGGCTGCGTATACGCAGTATTTT. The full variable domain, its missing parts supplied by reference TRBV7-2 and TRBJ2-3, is GAGVSQSPSNKVTEKGKDVELRCDPISGHTALYWYRQSLGQGLEFLIYFQGNSAPDKSGLPSDRFSAERTGGSVSTLTIQRTQQEDSAVYLCASSSPSGGGAAYTQYFGPGTRLTVL.

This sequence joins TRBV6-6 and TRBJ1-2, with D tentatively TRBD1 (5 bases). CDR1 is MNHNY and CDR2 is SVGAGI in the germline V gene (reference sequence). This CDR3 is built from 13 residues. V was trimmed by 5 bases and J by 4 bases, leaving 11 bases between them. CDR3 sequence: CASSRRGAYGYTF. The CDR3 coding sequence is TGTGCCAGCAGTCGCCGCGGGGCCTATGGCTACACCTTC.

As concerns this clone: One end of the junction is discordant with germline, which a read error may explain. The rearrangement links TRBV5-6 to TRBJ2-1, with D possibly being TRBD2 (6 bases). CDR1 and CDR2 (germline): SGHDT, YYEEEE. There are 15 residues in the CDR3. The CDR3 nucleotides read TGTGCCAGCAGCTTGTTGTCGGGAGAATACAGTGAGCAGTTCTTC. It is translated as CASSLLSGEYSEQFF.

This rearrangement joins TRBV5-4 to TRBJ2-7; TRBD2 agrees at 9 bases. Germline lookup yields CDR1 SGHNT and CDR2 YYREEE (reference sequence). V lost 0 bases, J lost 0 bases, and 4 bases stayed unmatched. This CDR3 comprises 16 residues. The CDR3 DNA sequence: TGTGCCAGCAGCTTGGGAAGCGGGGGGAGCTCCTACGAGCAGTACTTC. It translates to CASSLGSGGSSYEQYF.

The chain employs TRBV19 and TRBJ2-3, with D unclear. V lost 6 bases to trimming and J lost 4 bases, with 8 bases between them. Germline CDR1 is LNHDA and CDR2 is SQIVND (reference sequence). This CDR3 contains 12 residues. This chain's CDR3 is CASSPMADTQYF. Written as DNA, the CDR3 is TGTGCCAGTAGCCCAATGGCAGATACGCAGTATTTT.

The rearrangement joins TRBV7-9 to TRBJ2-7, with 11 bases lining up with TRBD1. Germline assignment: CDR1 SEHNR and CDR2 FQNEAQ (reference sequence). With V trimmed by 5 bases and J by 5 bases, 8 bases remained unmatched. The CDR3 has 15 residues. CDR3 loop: CASSQRTGGTDEQYF. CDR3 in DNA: TGTGCCAGCAGCCAGAGGACAGGGGGCACGGACGAGCAGTACTTC.

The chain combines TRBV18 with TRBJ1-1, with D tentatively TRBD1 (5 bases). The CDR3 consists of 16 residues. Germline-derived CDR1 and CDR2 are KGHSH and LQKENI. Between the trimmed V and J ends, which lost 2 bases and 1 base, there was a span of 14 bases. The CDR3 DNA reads TGTGCCAGCTCACCAGAGGGGAGAACGGAGAACACTGAAGCTTTCTTT. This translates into CASSPEGRTENTEAFF. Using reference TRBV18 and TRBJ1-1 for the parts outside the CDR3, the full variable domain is NAGVMQNPRHLVRRRGQEARLRCSPMKGHSHVYWYRQLPEEGLKFMVYLQKENIIDESGMPKERFSAEFPKEGPSILRIQQVVRGDSAAYFCASSPEGRTENTEAFFGQGTRLTVV.

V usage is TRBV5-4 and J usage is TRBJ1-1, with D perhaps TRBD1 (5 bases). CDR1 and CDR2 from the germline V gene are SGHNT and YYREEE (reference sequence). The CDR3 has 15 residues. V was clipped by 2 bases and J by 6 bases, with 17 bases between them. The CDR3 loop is CASSLPSLGQAEAFF. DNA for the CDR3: TGTGCCAGCAGCTTACCTTCACTGGGGCAGGCTGAAGCTTTCTTT.

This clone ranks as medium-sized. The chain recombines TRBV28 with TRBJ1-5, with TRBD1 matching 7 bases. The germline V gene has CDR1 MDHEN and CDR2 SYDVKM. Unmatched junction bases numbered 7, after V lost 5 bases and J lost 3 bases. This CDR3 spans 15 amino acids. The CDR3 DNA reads TGTGCCAGCAGTCCAGACAGGGCCCCCAATCAGCCCCAGCATTTT. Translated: CASSPDRAPNQPQHF.